This entry describes one T cell receptor beta chain. It has no known antigen specificity. No base quality values were provided; no much bigger clone lies one nucleotide off. The record originates from a study of post-analysis software for immune sequencing data (dated by TCRdb to about 2015). In the study overall: The recorded disease courses included relapsing-remitting, secondary progressive and progressive-relapsing multiple sclerosis, and some patients had no subtype annotation. Patient repertoires were compared against ten to eleven previously published healthy control repertoires from donors aged about 6 to 27 years. A subset of samples was prepared in parallel using single-end sample barcoding, then pooled and co-amplified after Illumina adapter ligation. What the authors observed across the whole study: Patients showed significantly higher frequencies than controls for several TRBV segments, among them TRBV5-6, TRBV5-1 and TRBV20-1. Compared with controls, multiple sclerosis patients had significantly lower normalized Chao1 diversity, a finding suggesting substantial peripheral T-cell clonal expansion. Direct clustering with F measure showed strong co-clustering of samples prepared in the same batch, prompting a batch-effect correction. The control group was slightly older than the multiple sclerosis patient group.

To demonstrate the VDJtools post-analysis software, the study profiled TCR beta repertoires from the peripheral blood of 10 to 15 young patients with multiple sclerosis. The patients with multiple sclerosis were children and adolescents between roughly 6 and 15 years of age. After removal of 5 bases from V and 3 bases from J, the junction retains 4 bases not matched to a gene. Inclusive of the bounding cysteine and phenylalanine, the CDR3 is 14 residues long. Only the CDR3 part of the read is kept: 42 bases, read in frame from the first base. Per the germline V gene, SGHTA is the CDR1 and FQGTGA is the CDR2. The library was prepared using PCR. TCRdb lists the instrument as Illumina HiSeq 2500. To reduce PCR and sequencing biases, unique molecular identifiers were built into the TCR beta cDNA libraries. Approximately 500,000 cDNA molecules were obtained for every 1 to 10 million input T cells, so each molecule roughly corresponded to one T cell. Patient libraries were prepared and sequenced with the same protocol used for the earlier healthy control dataset. Samples belonging to the same batch were prepared together, multiplexed and sequenced on a shared HiSeq lane. On the study's bioinformatics: Raw barcoded reads were processed with MIGEC, discarding single-read molecular identifier groups before consensus assembly and CDR3 extraction. Clonotype tables were post-analysed with VDJtools, normalizing diversity by down-sampling all datasets to the smallest sample size. To correct batch-related cross-sample contamination, repertoire overlap clustering matched CDR3 amino acid sequences but not nucleotide sequences. TCRdb itself trimmed the public reads at Q25 with fastp, ran MiXCR and retained productive beta chains. One record per CDR3 amino acid sequence lists the most common genes and DNA. V and J calls and clone size were set by TCRdb, not the authors. The sample contains a few hundred thousand distinct CDR3 sequences, over 35% of them found a single time. About an eighth of the sample rests with the top ten.

The source material was blood. The V and J segments used are TRBV7-3 and TRBJ2-7; 10 middle bases align to TRBD1. This receptor was taken from a girl aged 5 to 17 with multiple sclerosis. The bases read TGTGCCAGCAGCCCCTGGACAGGGGGCTACGAGCAGTACTTC. Translated, it reads CASSPWTGGYEQYF. Supplemented by the reference TRBV7-3 and TRBJ2-7 proteins around the CDR3, the complete variable domain is GAGVSQTPSNKVTEKGKYVELRCDPISGHTALYWYRQSLGQGPEFLIYFQGTGAADDSGLPNDRFFAVRPEGSVSTLKIQRTERGDSAVYLCASSPWTGGYEQYFGPGTRLTVT.